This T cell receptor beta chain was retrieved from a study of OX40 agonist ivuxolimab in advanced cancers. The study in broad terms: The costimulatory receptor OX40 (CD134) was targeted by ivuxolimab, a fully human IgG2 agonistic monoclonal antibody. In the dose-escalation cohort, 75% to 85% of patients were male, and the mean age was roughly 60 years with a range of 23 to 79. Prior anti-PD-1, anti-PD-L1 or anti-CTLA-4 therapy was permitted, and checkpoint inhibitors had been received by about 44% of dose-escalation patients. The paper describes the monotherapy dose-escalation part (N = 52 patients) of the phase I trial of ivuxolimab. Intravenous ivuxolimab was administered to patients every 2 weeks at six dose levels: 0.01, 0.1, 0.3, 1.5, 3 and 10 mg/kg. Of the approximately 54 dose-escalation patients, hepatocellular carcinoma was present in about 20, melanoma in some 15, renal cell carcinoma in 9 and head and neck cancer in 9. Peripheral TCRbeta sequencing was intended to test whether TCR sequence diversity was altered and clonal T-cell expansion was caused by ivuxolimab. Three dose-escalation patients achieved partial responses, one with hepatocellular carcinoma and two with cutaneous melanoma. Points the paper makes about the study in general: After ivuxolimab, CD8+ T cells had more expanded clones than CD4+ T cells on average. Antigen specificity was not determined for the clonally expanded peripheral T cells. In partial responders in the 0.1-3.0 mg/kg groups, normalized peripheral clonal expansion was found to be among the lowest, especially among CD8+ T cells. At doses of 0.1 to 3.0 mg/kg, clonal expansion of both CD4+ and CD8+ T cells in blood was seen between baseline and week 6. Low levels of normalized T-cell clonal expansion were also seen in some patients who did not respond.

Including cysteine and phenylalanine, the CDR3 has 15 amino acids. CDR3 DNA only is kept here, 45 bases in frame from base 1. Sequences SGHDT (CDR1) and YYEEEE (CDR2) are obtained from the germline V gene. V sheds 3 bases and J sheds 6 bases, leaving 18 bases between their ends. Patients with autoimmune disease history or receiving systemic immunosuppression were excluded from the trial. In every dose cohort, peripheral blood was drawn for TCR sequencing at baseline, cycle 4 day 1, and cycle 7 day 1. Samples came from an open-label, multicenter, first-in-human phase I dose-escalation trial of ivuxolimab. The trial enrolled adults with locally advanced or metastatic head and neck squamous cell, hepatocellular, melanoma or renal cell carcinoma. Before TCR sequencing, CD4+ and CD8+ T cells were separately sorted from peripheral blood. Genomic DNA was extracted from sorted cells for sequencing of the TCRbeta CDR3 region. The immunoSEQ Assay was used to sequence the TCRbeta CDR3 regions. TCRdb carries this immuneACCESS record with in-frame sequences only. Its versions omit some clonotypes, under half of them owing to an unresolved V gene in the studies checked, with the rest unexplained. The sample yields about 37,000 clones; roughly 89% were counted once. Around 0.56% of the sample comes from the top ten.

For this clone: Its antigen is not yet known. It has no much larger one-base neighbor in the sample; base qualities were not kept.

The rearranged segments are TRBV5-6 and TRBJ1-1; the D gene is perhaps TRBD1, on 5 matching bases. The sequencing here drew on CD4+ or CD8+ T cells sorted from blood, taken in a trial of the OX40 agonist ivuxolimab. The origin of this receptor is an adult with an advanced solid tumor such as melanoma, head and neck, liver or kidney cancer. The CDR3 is CASSWGGRKRAEAFF. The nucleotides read TGTGCCAGCAGCTGGGGGGGACGCAAGAGAGCTGAAGCTTTCTTT.